These 7 T cell receptor beta chains were sequenced from one sample in a study of T cell repertoires in cytomegalovirus infection. From the reads, TCRdb called clonotypes with MiXCR, one entry per CDR3 protein. Among around 310,000 distinct CDR3 sequences listed, 15% to 20% were seen once. The sequenced material came from PBMCs. The receptors were sampled from a human donor in good health (CMV status not recorded). Some clones in this sample may be carry-over from other donors' samples.

This clonotype was detected many times. CDR3 nucleotides: TGTGCCAGCAGCCGTCTGGGTAGGGCCTCTGGGGCCAACGTCCTGACTTTC. It encodes CASSRLGRASGANVLTF. This chain joins TRBV11-2 and TRBJ2-6, with unresolved D. This CDR3 is built from 17 residues. CDR1 is SGHAT, CDR2 FQNNGV, per germline. The V gene lost 5 bases and the J gene lost 0 bases, with 14 bases spanning the gap.

As to this clonotype: A single base separates this from a much larger clone, so it may be a read error. The chain joins TRBV7-3 to TRBJ2-5; 14 positions agree with TRBD2. The CDR3 runs 15 residues. Germline-derived CDR1 and CDR2 are SGHTA and FQGTGA. The CDR3 loop reads CANSRTSGGMETQYF. The CDR3 DNA reads as TGTGCCAACAGCAGGACTAGCGGGGGGATGGAGACCCAGTACTTC.

In its sample, this clonotype was seen many times. The gene calls are TRBV6-1 and TRBJ1-1, with 8 nucleotides matching TRBD1. The ends lost 9 bases at V and 4 bases at J; junction bases unmatched: 7. The CDR3 consists of 13 residues. Germline-derived CDR1 and CDR2 are MNHNS and SASEGT. The CDR3 loop is CASQTGEGTEAFF. CDR3 coding DNA: TGTGCCAGTCAGACAGGGGAGGGCACTGAAGCTTTCTTT.

The J gene is TRBJ2-1, the V gene TRBV4-1; perhaps TRBD2 as D (6 bases). V lost 2 bases, J lost 3 bases, and 11 bases lay in between. The CDR3 extends over 15 amino acids. CDR1 and CDR2 from the germline V gene are MGHRA and YSYEKL. The CDR3 region has the DNA TGCGCCAGCAGCCAATATACGGGGGACTACAATGAGCAGTTCTTC. Its translation is CASSQYTGDYNEQFF.

This clonotype was detected many times. This chain uses TRBV11-3 with TRBJ1-4; 7 nucleotides match TRBD1. Looked up from germline, CDR1 is SGHNT and CDR2 is YENEEA. This CDR3 has 16 residues. J gave up 6 bases and V 5 bases, and 12 bases lay outside the gene matches. CDR3 region: CASSPTETGQYEKLFF. CDR3 in DNA: TGTGCCAGCAGCCCAACGGAGACAGGGCAATATGAAAAACTGTTTTTT.

This clonotype occurred a few times. V is TRBV4-1 and J is TRBJ2-5; a weak D match, TRBD1 (6 bases). There are 15 residues in the CDR3. V was pared by 1 base and J by 5 bases, with 14 bases between. Germline V gene lookup returns CDR1 MGHRA and CDR2 YSYEKL. CDR3 nucleotide sequence: TGCGCCAGCAGCCAAGGGAGACAGGTCACGGAGACCCAGTACTTC. Residues: CASSQGRQVTETQYF.

The chain joins TRBV7-2 to TRBJ2-4, with D unresolved. Germline V lookup: CDR1 SGHTA, CDR2 FQGNSA. Between the trimmed V and J ends, which lost 5 bases and 7 bases, there was a span of 15 bases. CDR3 size: 14 residues. The CDR3: CASSRALLRNIQYF. The CDR3 DNA is TGTGCCAGCAGCCGGGCCTTGTTAAGGAACATTCAGTACTTC.